What follows are 20 T cell receptor beta chains derived from one specimen sequenced in a study of neurological immune-mediated disorders. Each CDR3 protein is one row after TCRdb ran MiXCR on the 5' RACE reads. In the table there are 26,000 or so distinct CDR3 sequences, 9% to 15% of which are singletons. The material sequenced was PBMCs. These receptors came from a man in his fifties or sixties in good health.

This clonotype was seen ten or more times. This chain joins TRBV5-1 and TRBJ1-1; the D is unclear. The V gene's germline CDR1 is SGHRS and CDR2 YFSETQ. The V end was cut by 0 bases, the J end by 0 bases, with 9 bases between. The CDR3 has 15 amino acids. For the CDR3, the DNA is TGCGCCAGCAGCTTGGGGGCAGCGATGAACACTGAAGCTTTCTTT. This sequence encodes CASSLGAAMNTEAFF.

This clonotype was counted many times. The chain employs TRBV11-3 and TRBJ2-7; maybe TRBD2 (6 bases). V dropped 4 bases and J dropped 1 base, with 11 bases sitting between them. Germline lookup yields CDR1 SGHNT and CDR2 YENEEA. The CDR3 sequence is 14 residues long. CDR3 DNA sequence: TGTGCCAGCAGCTCCACACGGGAGTCCTACGAGCAGTACTTC. This translates into CASSSTRESYEQYF. The variable domain in full, with the rest retrieved from reference TRBV11-3 and TRBJ2-7, is EAGVVQSPRYKIIEKKQPVAFWCNPISGHNTLYWYLQNLGQGPELLIRYENEEAVDDSQLPKDRFSAERLKGVDSTLKIQPAELGDSAVYLCASSSTRESYEQYFGPGTRLTVT.

This clonotype was observed many times. The rearrangement links TRBV5-6 to TRBJ2-2; perhaps TRBD1 as D (5 bases). CDR3 length: 14 residues. The germline V gene encodes CDR1 SGHDT and CDR2 YYEEEE. V dropped 0 bases and J dropped 4 bases, with 7 bases sitting between them. For the CDR3, the DNA is TGTGCCAGCAGCTTGGCGGACATCACCGGGGAGCTGTTTTTT. Protein: CASSLADITGELFF.

Ten or more counts support this clonotype. The rearrangement joins TRBV12-3 or TRBV12-4 to TRBJ1-5; D uncertain. The CDR3 contains 14 residues. V shed 6 bases and J shed 0 bases, with 9 bases lying between them. The CDR3 sequence is CASSPTNSNQPQHF. Written as DNA, the CDR3 is TGTGCCAGCAGCCCGACAAATAGCAATCAGCCCCAGCATTTT.

The sample holds many counts of this clonotype. The chain carries TRBV12-3 or TRBV12-4 and TRBJ1-5, with D unclear. V was pared by 2 bases and J by 0 bases, with 8 bases between. The CDR3 runs to 15 residues. Here the CDR3 DNA reads TGTGCCAGCAGTTTATCATGGGGTAGCAATCAGCCCCAGCATTTT. It encodes CASSLSWGSNQPQHF.

In its sample, this clonotype ranks as medium-sized (0.01 to 0.1%). The rearrangement links TRBV15 to TRBJ1-1; no firm D call. CDR3 size: 14 residues. Germline V gene data show CDR1 as LNHNV and CDR2 as YYDKDF (reference sequence). V dropped 0 bases and J dropped 6 bases, with 11 bases sitting between them. CDR3 in DNA: TGTGCCACCAGCAGAGAAACAGAGGATGCTGAAGCTTTCTTT. Its protein is CATSRETEDAEAFF.

The chain combines TRBV6-6 with TRBJ2-2; maybe TRBD1 (5 bases). Looked up from germline, CDR1 is MNHNY and CDR2 is SVGAGI (reference sequence). The length of the CDR3 is 11 residues. V lost 8 bases and J lost 6, with 7 bases in between. CDR3 loop: CASEGAGELFF. The CDR3 DNA sequence: TGTGCCAGCGAAGGGGCCGGGGAGCTGTTTTTT.

This clonotype was counted between two and nine times. The J gene is TRBJ2-1, the V gene TRBV9, with 11 bases aligning to TRBD2. The CDR3 has 16 amino acids. Germline-derived CDR1 and CDR2 are SGDLS and YYNGEE. Trimming cost V 3 bases and J 4 bases; bases outside gene matches: 6. The CDR3: CASSETSGVGYNEQFF. The CDR3 DNA is TGTGCCAGCAGCGAGACTAGCGGGGTTGGGTACAATGAGCAGTTCTTC. The entire variable domain, with the rest obtained from reference TRBV9 and TRBJ2-1, is as follows: DSGVTQTPKHLITATGQRVTLRCSPRSGDLSVYWYQQSLDQGLQFLIQYYNGEERAKGNILERFSAQQFPDLHSELNLSSLELGDSALYFCASSETSGVGYNEQFFGPGTRLTVL.

This clonotype turned up a few times. This rearrangement joins TRBV6-4 to TRBJ2-1; 8 bases map to TRBD2. The junction had 4 bases not matched to a gene; V was cut back by 2 bases and J by 1 base. In germline, CDR1 is MRHNA, CDR2 SNTAGT. There are 16 residues in the CDR3. In nucleotides, the CDR3 is TGTGCCAGCAGTGACCGGGCTAGCGGGTCCTACAATGAGCAGTTCTTC. Protein: CASSDRASGSYNEQFF.

This clonotype was detected ten times or more. The V call is TRBV11-1, the J call TRBJ2-1, with 11 nucleotides matching TRBD2. The CDR3 contains 23 residues. Germline CDR1 and CDR2: SGHAT and FQDESV (reference sequence). The trim removed 2 bases at V and 0 bases at J, leaving 21 bases unmatched. This CDR3 is CASSLTQAGARASGRTSYNEQFF. The CDR3 DNA follows: TGTGCCAGCAGCTTAACCCAAGCGGGGGCGAGGGCTAGCGGGAGGACCTCCTACAATGAGCAGTTCTTC.

By share of the sample, this clonotype is medium-sized (0.01 to 0.1%). The genes are TRBV9 and TRBJ2-3; D is ambiguous. CDR1 and CDR2 from the germline V gene are SGDLS and YYNGEE. The length of the CDR3 is 13 residues. The germline V and J ends were trimmed by 0 bases and 2 bases, with 4 bases remaining between them. CDR3 sequence: CASSVGDTDTQYF. For the CDR3, the DNA is TGTGCCAGCAGCGTAGGAGACACAGATACGCAGTATTTT.

Concerning this clonotype: An end of the junction differs from the germline gene, which may be a read error. The rearrangement joins TRBV12-3 or TRBV12-4 to TRBJ2-1; 7 bases fit TRBD2. This CDR3 region has 15 residues. CDR3 bases: TGTGCCAACAGTACATCGGGTGGACTAGGCAATGAGCAGTTCTTC. Translation: CANSTSGGLGNEQFF.

In its sample, this clonotype was seen many times. This chain links TRBV28 with TRBJ1-2; TRBD1 matches at 8 bases. The CDR3 extends over 14 amino acids. The germline gives CDR1 MDHEN, CDR2 SYDVKM. V shed 9 bases and J 7 bases; nucleotides not matched to a gene: 13. This CDR3 is CASSLTGGPIGYTF. CDR3 coding DNA: TGTGCCAGTAGTCTTACAGGGGGTCCAATTGGCTACACCTTC.

This clonotype was found many times. The chain employs TRBV2 and TRBJ2-3; D call uncertain. V was shortened by 7 bases and J by 4 bases, with 9 bases between the two germline ends. The germline V gene has CDR1 SNHLY and CDR2 FYNNEI. The CDR3 totals 12 residues. DNA for the CDR3: TGTGCCAGCATCTTATGGCCAGATACGCAGTATTTT. Translation gives CASILWPDTQYF.

The V call is TRBV28, the J call TRBJ2-1; D ambiguous. Between the trimmed V and J ends, which lost 3 bases and 7 bases, there was a span of 10 bases. This CDR3 is built from 13 residues. Germline loops: CDR1 MDHEN, CDR2 SYDVKM. CDR3 sequence reads: CASSFRARNEQFF. CDR3 DNA sequence: TGTGCCAGCAGTTTTCGGGCACGGAATGAGCAGTTCTTC. Combining the CDR3 with reference TRBV28 and TRBJ2-1 gives the whole variable domain DVKVTQSSRYLVKRTGEKVFLECVQDMDHENMFWYRQDPGLGLRLIYFSYDVKMKEKGDIPEGYSVSREKKERFSLILESASTNQTSMYLCASSFRARNEQFFGPGTRLTVL.

This clonotype was recorded many times. The chain has TRBV6-2 or TRBV6-3 and TRBJ1-5; D ambiguous. Trimming shortened V by 6 bases and J by 2 bases, and 8 bases separated the two germline ends. The CDR3 extends over 13 amino acids. The germline gives CDR1 MNHEY, CDR2 SVGEGT. The CDR3 loop reads CASSEDRNQPQHF. The CDR3 region has the DNA TGTGCCAGCAGCGAGGACCGCAATCAGCCCCAGCATTTT.

This chain uses TRBV19 with TRBJ2-1; the match to TRBD1 covers 10 bases. The germline CDR1 and CDR2 sequences are LNHDA and SQIVND (reference sequence). The CDR3 loop spans 15 amino acids. The J segment lost 7 bases and the V segment lost 5 bases, leaving 8 bases of the junction unmatched. CDR3 sequence reads: CASSSPGQGSNEQFF. CDR3 bases: TGTGCCAGTAGTTCACCGGGACAGGGGTCGAATGAGCAGTTCTTC.

This clonotype was observed many times. The V gene is TRBV24-1, the J gene TRBJ2-3, with 13 bases lining up with TRBD2. Germline V gene sequence: CDR1 KGHDR, CDR2 SFDVKD. V lost 2 bases, J lost 6 bases, and 4 bases stayed unmatched. There are 16 residues in the CDR3. CDR3 nucleotide sequence: TGTGCCACCAGTGATTCCGTGACTAGCGGGAGGGATACGCAGTATTTT. Protein product: CATSDSVTSGRDTQYF.

This clonotype appeared many times. The chain joins TRBV9 to TRBJ1-6; D unclear. The CDR3 runs to 14 residues. Looked up from germline, CDR1 is SGDLS and CDR2 is YYNGEE. V lost 2 bases and J 8 bases, leaving 11 bases between the germline ends. CDR3 loop: CASSVDPRDSPLHF. The CDR3 DNA sequence: TGTGCCAGCAGCGTCGACCCGAGGGATTCACCCCTCCACTTT.

The CDR3: CASSYSRGRGEQYF. Here the CDR3 DNA reads TGTGCCAGCAGTTACTCGAGAGGGAGGGGTGAGCAGTACTTC. V gene TRBV6-5 combines with J gene TRBJ2-7; TRBD2 matches at 7 bases. The CDR3 loop spans 14 amino acids. V was clipped by 0 bases and J by 7 bases; unmatched bases: 6. CDR1 and CDR2 from the germline V gene are MNHEY and SVGAGI.